This T cell receptor beta chain is drawn from a study of technical replicates of blood from a handful of donors. The CDR3 runs 13 residues. Germline values: CDR1 LNHDA, CDR2 SQIVND (reference sequence). Trimming shortened V by 2 bases and J by 4 bases, and 6 bases separated the two germline ends. Profiled with immunoSEQ multiplex PCR; TCRdb holds only in-frame clones, not every one. The sample has about 76,000 clones, 65% to 90% seen once. This receptor was identified in a human donor in good health. Some clones in this sample may be carry-over from other donors' samples. V is TRBV19 and J is TRBJ1-5; D gene ambiguous. Sequencing was performed on PBMCs. CDR3 sequence: CASSIIGNQPQHF. In nucleotides, the CDR3 is TGTGCCAGTAGTATAATCGGGAATCAGCCCCAGCATTTT.